Listed below are T cell receptor beta chains from one sample, sequenced in a study of shared clonotypes between healthy human individuals. The table came from immunoSEQ multiplex PCR; TCRdb's copy has only in-frame clones and leaves some out. The sample has under 600,000 clones; almost 97% are singletons. Input material: naive CD4+ T cells sorted from blood. The receptors originated from a woman under 40 in good health. Both conserved end residues are part of each CDR3. The D gene is left open where the match is weak. Where a row states a size, it is once, few, many or the class of an expanded clone; other rows omit it.

size: -
D: -
J: TRBJ2-3
V: TRBV7-7
DNA: TGTGCCAGCAGCTCGGACAGCACAGATACGCAGTATTTT
CDR3: CASSSDSTDTQYF

size: -
D: -
J: TRBJ2-7
V: TRBV10-3
DNA: TGTGCCATCAGTGAGTCGCAGGGGAACCCCTACGAGCAGTACTTC
CDR3: CAISESQGNPYEQYF

size: -
D: TRBD2
J: TRBJ2-5
V: TRBV4-2
DNA: TGTGCCAGCAGCCACCGGGACTATCAGTACTTC
CDR3: CASSHRDYQYF

size: -
D: TRBD1
J: TRBJ2-5
V: TRBV27
DNA: TGTGCCAGCAGCGAGGGAGGAGGGACAGGGGAAGAGACCCAGTACTTC
CDR3: CASSEGGGTGEETQYF

size: once
D: TRBD1
J: TRBJ1-1
V: TRBV28
DNA: TGTGCCAGCAGTAATCCGGGACAGGGGGCCTCTGAAGCTTTCTTT
CDR3: CASSNPGQGASEAFF

size: -
D: TRBD2
J: TRBJ2-1
V: TRBV2
DNA: TGTGCCAGCAGAAGCGGCGGGAGTATCTCCTACAATGAGCAGTTCTTC
CDR3: CASRSGGSISYNEQFF

size: -
D: TRBD2
J: TRBJ2-3
V: TRBV28
DNA: TGTGCCAGCAGTGCAGGACTAGCGGAGAGGGCAGATACGCAGTATTTT
CDR3: CASSAGLAERADTQYF

size: -
D: -
J: TRBJ2-6
V: TRBV6-1
DNA: TGTGCCAGCAGTGTCGGAGGGTGGAGCTCTGGGGCCAACGTCCTGACTTTC
CDR3: CASSVGGWSSGANVLTF

size: -
D: -
J: TRBJ1-5
V: TRBV30
DNA: TGTGCCTGGAGTCCCTACTCTGGTCGGCCGAATCAGCCCCAGCATTTT
CDR3: CAWSPYSGRPNQPQHF

size: -
D: TRBD2
J: TRBJ2-1
V: TRBV2
DNA: TGTGCCAGCAGTGGCTCAGCGGGAGCCCACTATGAGCAGTTCTTC
CDR3: CASSGSAGAHYEQFF

size: -
D: -
J: TRBJ2-2
V: TRBV21-1
DNA: TGTGCCAGCAGCCACAACGGGACAGCGACGAACACCGGGGAGCTGTTTTTT
CDR3: CASSHNGTATNTGELFF

size: -
D: -
J: TRBJ2-6
V: TRBV6-5
DNA: TGTGCCAGCAGTTATCTCCTGGGGTCTGGGGCCAACGTCCTGACTTTC
CDR3: CASSYLLGSGANVLTF

size: -
D: -
J: TRBJ1-2
V: TRBV10-3
DNA: TGTGCCATCAGTGAGTCCTACCCCTGGGGCTATGGCTACACCTTC
CDR3: CAISESYPWGYGYTF

size: -
D: -
J: TRBJ2-5
V: TRBV2
DNA: TGTGCCACTAAAGATGGGTCTCAAGGGGAGACCCAGTACTTC
CDR3: CATKDGSQGETQYF

size: -
D: TRBD2
J: TRBJ2-3
V: TRBV14
DNA: TGTGCCAGCAGCCAGAAGACTAGCGGGAGCACAGATACGCAGTATTTT
CDR3: CASSQKTSGSTDTQYF

size: -
D: TRBD1
J: TRBJ2-3
V: TRBV19
DNA: TGTGCCAGTAGGGACAGGGGGCGAGGTCACCCAGATACGCAGTATTTT
CDR3: CASRDRGRGHPDTQYF

size: once
D: -
J: TRBJ1-5
V: TRBV7-9
DNA: TGTGCCAGCAGCTTATACGGCGATCAGCCCCAGCATTTT
CDR3: CASSLYGDQPQHF

size: -
D: TRBD2
J: TRBJ2-2
V: TRBV5-1
DNA: TGCGCCAGCAGCCGCTCGCCCCGGGGGGTCGGGGAGCTGTTTTTT
CDR3: CASSRSPRGVGELFF

size: once
D: -
J: TRBJ2-1
V: TRBV27
DNA: TGTGCCAGCAGGCCCACCGGGACGTCCGGCGTTGAGCAGTTCTTC
CDR3: CASRPTGTSGVEQFF

size: -
D: -
J: TRBJ2-1
V: TRBV9
DNA: TGTGCCAGCAGCGTAGGTCCTGGGGTGGGCGTTGATGAGCAGTTCTTC
CDR3: CASSVGPGVGVDEQFF

size: -
D: -
J: TRBJ2-5
V: TRBV2
DNA: TGTGCCAGCAGTGAAGCGCTTTGGGGGTTTCAAGAGACCCAGTACTTC
CDR3: CASSEALWGFQETQYF

size: -
D: -
J: TRBJ1-3
V: TRBV10-3
DNA: TGTGCCATCAGGGACACGGGACGCCTCTCTGGAAACACCATATATTTT
CDR3: CAIRDTGRLSGNTIYF

size: -
D: -
J: TRBJ2-3
V: TRBV28
DNA: TGTGCCAGCAGTTTAGGGCTGGGTGGACGGCAGTATTTT
CDR3: CASSLGLGGRQYF

size: -
D: TRBD1
J: TRBJ2-7
V: TRBV11-2
DNA: TGTGCCAGCAGCTATGTACCTGGGACAGGCAGCTCCTACGAGCAGTACTTC
CDR3: CASSYVPGTGSSYEQYF

size: once
D: TRBD2
J: TRBJ2-1
V: TRBV11-2
DNA: TGTGCCAGCAGCGGGACTAGTGGTTCCTACAATGAGCAGTTCTTC
CDR3: CASSGTSGSYNEQFF

size: -
D: TRBD2
J: TRBJ2-1
V: TRBV7-8
DNA: TGTGCCAGCAGCTTAGTGGGTAGCGGGAGTGTAATTTACAATGAGCAGTTCTTC
CDR3: CASSLVGSGSVIYNEQFF

size: -
D: -
J: TRBJ2-7
V: TRBV28
DNA: TGTGCCAGCAGTTTATCGGCCACCTCCTACGAGCAGTACTTC
CDR3: CASSLSATSYEQYF